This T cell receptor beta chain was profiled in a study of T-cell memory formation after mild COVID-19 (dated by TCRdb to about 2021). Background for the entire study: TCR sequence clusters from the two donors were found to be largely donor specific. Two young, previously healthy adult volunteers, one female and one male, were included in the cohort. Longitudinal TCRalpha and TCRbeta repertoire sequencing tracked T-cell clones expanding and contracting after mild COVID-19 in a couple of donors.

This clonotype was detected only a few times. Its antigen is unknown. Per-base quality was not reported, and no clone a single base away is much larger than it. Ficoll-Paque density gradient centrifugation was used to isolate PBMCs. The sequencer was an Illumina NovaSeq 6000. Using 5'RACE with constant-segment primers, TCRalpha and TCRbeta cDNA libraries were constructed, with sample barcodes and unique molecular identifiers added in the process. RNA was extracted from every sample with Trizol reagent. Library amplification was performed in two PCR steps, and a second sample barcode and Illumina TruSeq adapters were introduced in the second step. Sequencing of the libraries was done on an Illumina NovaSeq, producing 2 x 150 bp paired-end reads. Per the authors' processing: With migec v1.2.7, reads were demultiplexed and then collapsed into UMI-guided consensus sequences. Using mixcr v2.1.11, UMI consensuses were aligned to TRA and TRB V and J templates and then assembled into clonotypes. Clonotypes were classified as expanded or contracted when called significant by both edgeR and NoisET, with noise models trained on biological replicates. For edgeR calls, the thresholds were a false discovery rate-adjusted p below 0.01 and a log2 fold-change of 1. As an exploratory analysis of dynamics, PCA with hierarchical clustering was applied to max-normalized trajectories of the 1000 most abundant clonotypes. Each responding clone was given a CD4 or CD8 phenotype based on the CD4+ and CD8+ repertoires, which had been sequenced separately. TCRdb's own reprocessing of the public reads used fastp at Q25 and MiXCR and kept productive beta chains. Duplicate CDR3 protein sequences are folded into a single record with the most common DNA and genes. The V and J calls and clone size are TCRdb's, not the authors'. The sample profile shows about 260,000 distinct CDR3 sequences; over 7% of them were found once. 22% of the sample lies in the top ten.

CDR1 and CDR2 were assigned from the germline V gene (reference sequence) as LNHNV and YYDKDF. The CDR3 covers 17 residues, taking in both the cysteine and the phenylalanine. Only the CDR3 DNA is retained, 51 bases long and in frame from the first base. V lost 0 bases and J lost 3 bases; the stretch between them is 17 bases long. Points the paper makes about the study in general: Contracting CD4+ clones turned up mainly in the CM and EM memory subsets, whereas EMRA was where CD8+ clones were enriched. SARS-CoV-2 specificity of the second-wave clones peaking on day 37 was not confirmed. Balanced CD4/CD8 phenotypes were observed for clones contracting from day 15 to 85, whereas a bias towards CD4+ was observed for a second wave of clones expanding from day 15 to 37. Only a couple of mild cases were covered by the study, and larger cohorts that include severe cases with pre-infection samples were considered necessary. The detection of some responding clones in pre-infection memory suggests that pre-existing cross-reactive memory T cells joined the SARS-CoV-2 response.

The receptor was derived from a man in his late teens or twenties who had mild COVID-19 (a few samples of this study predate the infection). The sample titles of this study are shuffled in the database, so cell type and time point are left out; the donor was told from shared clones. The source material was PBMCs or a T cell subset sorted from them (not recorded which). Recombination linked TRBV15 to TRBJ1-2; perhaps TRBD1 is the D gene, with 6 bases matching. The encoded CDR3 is CATSRDSRRGGHYGYTF. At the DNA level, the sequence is TGTGCCACCAGCAGAGATTCGAGGCGCGGGGGGCACTATGGCTACACCTTC.